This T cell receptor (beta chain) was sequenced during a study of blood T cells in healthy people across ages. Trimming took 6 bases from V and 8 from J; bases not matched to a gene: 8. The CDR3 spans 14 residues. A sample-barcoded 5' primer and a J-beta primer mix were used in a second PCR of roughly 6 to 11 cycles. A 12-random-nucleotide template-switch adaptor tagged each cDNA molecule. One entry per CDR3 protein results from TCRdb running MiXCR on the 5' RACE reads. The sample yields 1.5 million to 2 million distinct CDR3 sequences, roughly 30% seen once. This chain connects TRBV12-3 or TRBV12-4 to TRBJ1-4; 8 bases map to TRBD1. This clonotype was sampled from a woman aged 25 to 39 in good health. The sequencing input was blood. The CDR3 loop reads CASSTGGKEEKLFF. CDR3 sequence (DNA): TGTGCCAGCAGCACAGGGGGGAAGGAGGAAAAACTGTTTTTT.